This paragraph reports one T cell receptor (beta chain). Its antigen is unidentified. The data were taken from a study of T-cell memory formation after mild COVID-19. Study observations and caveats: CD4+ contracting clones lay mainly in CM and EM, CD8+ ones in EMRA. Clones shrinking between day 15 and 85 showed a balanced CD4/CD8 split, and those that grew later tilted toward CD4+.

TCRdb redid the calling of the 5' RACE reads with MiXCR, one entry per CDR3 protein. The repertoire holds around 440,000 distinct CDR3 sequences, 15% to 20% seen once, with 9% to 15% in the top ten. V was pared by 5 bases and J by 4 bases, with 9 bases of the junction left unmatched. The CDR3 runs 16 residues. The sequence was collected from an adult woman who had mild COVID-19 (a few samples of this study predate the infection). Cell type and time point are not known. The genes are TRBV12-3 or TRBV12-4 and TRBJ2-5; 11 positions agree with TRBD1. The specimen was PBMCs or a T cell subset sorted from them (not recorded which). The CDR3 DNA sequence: TGTGCCAGCAGTCCCCGAGGACAGGGGGCGAGAGAGACCCAGTACTTC. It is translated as CASSPRGQGARETQYF.